This T cell receptor beta chain was observed in a study of vaccination effects on CD4 cells after COVID-19. This clone has only one observation. Its antigen is not identified. Produced via immunoSEQ multiplex PCR; TCRdb's table is partial and in-frame only. The data contain about 40,000 clones, about 63% of them singletons. Culturing for around 10 days preceded CD4+ T cell isolation. Each participant was given two doses of one vaccine (BNT162b2 or mRNA-1273). This CDR3 region has 16 residues. Per germline, CDR1 SGHRS and CDR2 YFSETQ. V shed 2 bases and J 4 bases; nucleotides not matched to a gene: 8. The sequencing here drew on CD4+ T cells from PBMCs cultured without peptide, taken after COVID-19 vaccination. The V and J genes are TRBV5-1 and TRBJ2-7, with 11 nucleotides matching TRBD1. The sequence came from a human donor who received a COVID-19 vaccine. The CDR3 spells CASSFRTGGIIYEQYF. The CDR3 DNA follows: TGCGCCAGCAGCTTCCGGACAGGGGGCATAATTTACGAGCAGTACTTC.